This T cell receptor (beta chain) was captured in a study of T-cell reconstitution after alpha-beta-depleted transplantation in children. Unique molecular identifiers were incorporated during preparation of the TCRbeta library. Via MiXCR, TCRdb re-called the PCR reads, giving one row per CDR3 protein. There are almost 600,000 distinct CDR3 sequences in the sample; 20% to 30% occur only once, and under 45% lies in the top ten. Germline CDR1 reads SQVTM; CDR2 reads ANQGSEA. The V segment lost 6 bases and the J segment 7 bases; nucleotides outside the gene matches: 7. The CDR3 loop spans 13 amino acids. Study findings and constraints: From newly produced T cells came most of the T-cell counts and diversity one year after transplant.

Regarding this clonotype: Antigen unknown.

V and J are TRBV29-1 and TRBJ2-5; 11 bases are shared with TRBD2. The clonotype was recovered from a boy in the first two years of life with Wiskott-Aldrich syndrome, due to receive a stem cell transplant. Source: PBMCs, taken before TCRalphabeta/CD19-depleted stem cell transplant. Here the CDR3 DNA reads TGCAGCGTGGGGACTAGCGGATCTGGGACCCAGTACTTC. Translated, it gives CSVGTSGSGTQYF.